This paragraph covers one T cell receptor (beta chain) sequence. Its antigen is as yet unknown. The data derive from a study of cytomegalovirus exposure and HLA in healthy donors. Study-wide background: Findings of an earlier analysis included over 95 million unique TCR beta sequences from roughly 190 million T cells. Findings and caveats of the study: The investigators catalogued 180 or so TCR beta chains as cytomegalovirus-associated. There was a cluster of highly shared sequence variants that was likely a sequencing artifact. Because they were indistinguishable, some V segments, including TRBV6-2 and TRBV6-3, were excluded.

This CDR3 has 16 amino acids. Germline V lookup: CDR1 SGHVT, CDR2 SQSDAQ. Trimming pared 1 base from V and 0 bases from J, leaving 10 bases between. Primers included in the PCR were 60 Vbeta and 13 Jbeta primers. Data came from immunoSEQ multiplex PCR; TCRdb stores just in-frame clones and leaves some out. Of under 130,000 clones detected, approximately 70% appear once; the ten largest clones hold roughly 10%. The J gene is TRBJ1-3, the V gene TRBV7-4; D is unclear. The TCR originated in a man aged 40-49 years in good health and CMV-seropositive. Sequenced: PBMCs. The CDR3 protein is CASSLEEGLSGNTIYF. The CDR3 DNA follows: TGTGCCAGCAGCTTAGAAGAGGGTCTCTCTGGAAACACCATATATTTT.